The 18 T cell receptor beta chains in this list originate from one sample, sequenced in a study of blood T cell repertoires in COVID-19. Clones were sequenced by immunoSEQ multiplex PCR, and TCRdb holds only the in-frame ones, with some missing. The table lists 280,000 or so clones, approximately 88% of them singletons. The sequencing input was peripheral blood. The receptors originated from a woman in her 30s who had recovered from COVID-19.

The chain carries TRBV7-2 and TRBJ2-1, with D tentatively TRBD1 (6 bases). Looked up from germline, CDR1 is SGHTA and CDR2 is FQGNSA. The CDR3 spans 14 residues. V gave up 2 bases and J gave up 9 bases, with 14 bases separating them. CDR3 residues: CASSLMGAVLEQFF. The CDR3 region has the DNA TGTGCCAGCAGCTTAATGGGGGCCGTGCTTGAGCAGTTCTTC.

This clone occurred a few times. CDR3 sequence reads: CASRLGLSGDGQYF. CDR3 in DNA: TGTGCCAGCAGACTGGGTTTATCAGGGGACGGGCAGTACTTC. The chain combines TRBV2 with TRBJ2-7, with a possible D match to TRBD1 (6 bases). The germline CDR1 and CDR2 sequences are SNHLY and FYNNEI. The CDR3 is 14 residues long. The V end was cut by 6 bases, the J end by 9 bases, with 21 bases between.

The chain recombines TRBV3-1 (or the pseudogene TRBV3-2) with TRBJ2-3, with TRBD2 matching over 10 bases. The V segment lost 4 bases and the J segment 2 bases; nucleotides outside the gene matches: 9. The CDR3 has 17 amino acids. Germline V CDR1 and CDR2: LGHDT, YNNKEL (reference sequence). The CDR3 nucleotides read TGTGCCAGCAGCCCCCCGCAGCGGGGGGGCTTCACAGATACGCAGTATTTT. Encoded protein: CASSPPQRGGFTDTQYF.

The chain couples TRBV18 to TRBJ1-3; D unresolved. The length of the CDR3 is 15 residues. V was cut by 2 bases and J by 0 bases, with 8 bases left in between. Germline CDR1 and CDR2: KGHSH and LQKENI. CDR3 coding DNA: TGTGCCAGCTCACCATTGGGCAGCTCTGGAAACACCATATATTTT. Its translation is CASSPLGSSGNTIYF.

The chain joins TRBV6-2 or TRBV6-3 to TRBJ1-5, with 11 bases fitting TRBD1. J lost 8 bases, V lost 3 bases, and 9 bases had no gene match. The germline V gene encodes CDR1 MNHEY and CDR2 SVGEGT. The CDR3 consists of 16 residues. CDR3: CASSYRPGQGVKPQHF. Here the CDR3 DNA reads TGTGCCAGCAGTTATCGCCCGGGACAGGGGGTTAAGCCCCAGCATTTT.

In this sample, this clone turned up a few times. V usage is TRBV28 and J usage is TRBJ2-7, with 10 bases aligning to TRBD2. The germline V gene has CDR1 MDHEN and CDR2 SYDVKM. CDR3 size: 17 residues. J gave up 6 bases and V 6 bases, and 17 bases lay outside the gene matches. CDR3 loop: CASSSLTTAGGPPEQYF. The CDR3 DNA follows: TGTGCCAGCAGCTCTCTTACCACAGCGGGGGGGCCTCCCGAGCAGTACTTC.

The V gene is TRBV5-3, the J gene TRBJ1-2; 9 positions match TRBD1. TRBV5-3 is flagged as an ORF with uncertain function. The CDR3 contains 13 residues. V trimming: 1 base; J trimming: 6 bases; junction bases outside the gene matches: 1. In nucleotides, the CDR3 is TGTGCCAGAAGCTTGACAGGGGGCAATGGCTACACCTTC. As protein: CARSLTGGNGYTF.

The rearrangement uses TRBV24-1 and TRBJ2-5; D not resolved. V was clipped by 5 bases and J by 4 bases, with 4 bases between them. This CDR3 contains 11 residues. Germline V gene lookup returns CDR1 KGHDR and CDR2 SFDVKD. The CDR3 DNA reads TGTGCCACCAGTGTCGGAGAGACCCAGTACTTC. It translates to CATSVGETQYF.

This clone was detected only once. The CDR3 here is CASRLTGGVGYTF. Here the CDR3 DNA reads TGTGCCAGTAGACTAACAGGGGGCGTTGGCTACACCTTC. The chain recombines TRBV19 with TRBJ1-2; TRBD1 aligns across 9 bases. The CDR3 consists of 13 residues. V gave up 6 bases and J gave up 7 bases; unmatched junction bases: 6. Germline assignment: CDR1 LNHDA and CDR2 SQIVND (reference sequence).

The chain joins TRBV7-2 to TRBJ1-1; D unclear. Trimming left V 2 bases short and J 2 bases short, with 6 bases between. CDR1 and CDR2 (germline): SGHTA, FQGNSA. The CDR3 is made up of 13 amino acids. The chain's CDR3 is CASSLTRNTEAFF. The CDR3 DNA is TGTGCCAGCAGCTTAACAAGAAACACTGAAGCTTTCTTT.

V is TRBV5-1 and J is TRBJ1-6, with 9 bases aligning to TRBD1. The ends lost 5 bases at V and 10 bases at J; junction bases unmatched: 7. CDR1 is SGHRS and CDR2 is YFSETQ in the germline V gene. CDR3 length equals 14 residues. The CDR3 here is CASRPGQGQSPLHF. Here the CDR3 DNA reads TGCGCCAGCAGACCGGGACAGGGCCAATCACCCCTCCACTTT.

In its sample, this clone was seen once. The chain has TRBV2 and TRBJ2-7, with D possibly matching TRBD2 (6 bases). This CDR3 has 11 residues. Between the trimmed V and J ends, which lost 10 bases and 6 bases, there was a span of 13 bases. Germline-derived CDR1 and CDR2 are SNHLY and FYNNEI. The CDR3: CATGGVREQYF. The CDR3 region has the DNA TGTGCCACCGGGGGAGTCCGCGAGCAGTACTTC. Looking up the rest from reference TRBV2 and TRBJ2-7 gives the full variable domain: EPEVTQTPSHQVTQMGQEVILRCVPISNHLYFYWYRQILGQKVEFLVSFYNNEISEKSEIFDDQFSVERPDGSNFTLKIRSTKLEDSAMYFCATGGVREQYFGPGTRLTVT.

The chain recombines TRBV28 with TRBJ2-7; D possibly corresponds to TRBD1 (6 bases). CDR3 length equals 17 residues. Germline CDR1 and CDR2: MDHEN and SYDVKM. The V gene lost 3 bases and the J gene lost 2 bases, with 20 bases spanning the gap. This CDR3 is CASSFWGLGRAPYEQYF. The CDR3, as DNA: TGTGCCAGCAGTTTTTGGGGGCTAGGCAGGGCACCCTACGAGCAGTACTTC.

The count of this clone is one. The chain uses TRBV5-1 and TRBJ2-1, with D possibly TRBD2 on 5 matching bases. V was shortened by 4 bases and J by 2 bases, with 10 bases between the two germline ends. Germline CDR1 and CDR2: SGHRS and YFSETQ. The CDR3 has 14 amino acids. The CDR3 is CASSRALAYNEQFF. The CDR3 DNA reads TGCGCCAGCAGCCGAGCACTAGCCTACAATGAGCAGTTCTTC. The whole variable domain, filled in from reference TRBV5-1 and TRBJ2-1, reads KAGVTQTPRYLIKTRGQQVTLSCSPISGHRSVSWYQQTPGQGLQFLFEYFSETQRNKGNFPGRFSGRQFSNSRSEMNVSTLELGDSALYLCASSRALAYNEQFFGPGTRLTVL.

This clone was observed a single time. The rearrangement uses TRBV9 and TRBJ2-1; 9 nucleotides line up with TRBD2. Looked up from germline, CDR1 is SGDLS and CDR2 is YYNGEE. The CDR3 covers 17 residues. V shed 2 bases and J 6 bases; nucleotides not matched to a gene: 12. Written as DNA, the CDR3 is TGTGCCAGCAGCGTTCTAGATCGAGCGGGGGGTTTCAATGAGCAGTTCTTC. It is translated as CASSVLDRAGGFNEQFF.

This chain links TRBV6-4 with TRBJ2-1, with 10 bases lining up with TRBD2. The CDR3 sequence is 15 residues long. Trimming removed 1 base from V and 9 bases from J; junction bases left unmatched: 6. Germline V gene data show CDR1 as MRHNA and CDR2 as SNTAGT. The CDR3 protein is CASSDFSGGAAEQFF. The CDR3 DNA sequence: TGTGCCAGCAGTGACTTCAGCGGGGGGGCCGCTGAGCAGTTCTTC.

The J gene is TRBJ2-7, the V gene TRBV21-1; the table's D gene call, TRBD1, was not cross checked with the DNA. TRBV21-1 is a pseudogene segment. The CDR3 contains 14 residues. In nucleotides, the CDR3 is TGTGCCAGCAGCAAAGGACAGGGTAGAGGCGAGCAGTACTTC. This translates into CASSKGQGRGEQYF.

The V call is TRBV28, the J call TRBJ1-5; TRBD1 matches 8 bases. Germline V gene sequence: CDR1 MDHEN, CDR2 SYDVKM. J was trimmed by 3 bases and V by 11 bases; bases with no gene match: 3. This CDR3 is 12 amino acids long. The CDR3 DNA follows: TGTGCCCTGGGACAGGTCAATCAGCCCCAGCATTTT. Translated, it gives CALGQVNQPQHF.